A selection of T cell receptor beta chains follows, all from one sample in a study of regulatory T cells in long-lasting Graves disease. TCRdb processed the multiplex PCR reads anew with MiXCR; each CDR3 protein has one entry. The sample yields roughly 430,000 distinct CDR3 sequences, about a sixth seen once. This sample was shared with a second study, whose subject was T cells in Graves' hyperthyroidism and ophthalmopathy.

The specimen was peripheral blood mononuclear cells (PBMCs), collected at new diagnosis, from a patient treated with antithyroid drugs. These receptors were taken from a young woman with Graves disease. Both conserved end residues are trimmed from each CDR3.

14,TRBV20-1,TRBJ1-5,SARGDRPSAGEPQH
13,TRBV19,TRBJ2-1,ASIPRQGLNNEQF
16,TRBV19,TRBJ2-7,ASSIDSPGSGRTYEQY
11,TRBV29-1,TRBJ2-2,SVVRSGAGELF
10,TRBV19,TRBJ2-7,ASQWGRDEQY
14,TRBV30,TRBJ2-1,AWRPAGLVSGNEQF
15,TRBV5-1,TRBJ1-4,ASSLGWGGRGNEKLF
9,TRBV7-6,TRBJ2-7,ASSSGKEQY
11,TRBV13,TRBJ2-7,ASSEQTRDEQY
14,TRBV3-1,TRBJ1-1,ASSQGQGYTDTEAF
11,TRBV5-1,TRBJ1-2,ASSLTSNYGYT
8,TRBV2,TRBJ1-2,ASGSNGYT
12,TRBV27,TRBJ2-7,ASSFVGGLQEQY
12,TRBV9,TRBJ2-7,ASSVLLAGGEQY
11,TRBV2,TRBJ1-1,ASSGGSTTEAF
12,TRBV3-1,TRBJ1-6,ASSQAQDGSPLH
12,TRBV6-5,TRBJ1-4,ASSYLGTGEKLF
13,TRBV7-8,TRBJ2-7,ASSLAAGRDYEQY
12,TRBV12-3/TRBV12-4,TRBJ1-2,ASSPGNWGYGYT
11,TRBV28,TRBJ2-7,AIGTGPSYEQY
13,TRBV12-3/TRBV12-4,TRBJ2-7,ASSLVSRATYEQY
12,TRBV18,TRBJ1-5,ASSQINGNQPQH
13,TRBV12-3/TRBV12-4,TRBJ1-1,ASSPRRRGNTEAF